This T cell receptor beta chain was recorded in a study of T cell responses to AZD1222 COVID-19 vaccine. The method was immunoSEQ multiplex PCR; TCRdb's version includes in-frame clones alone and lacks a portion of them. This table holds about 110,000 clones, 70% to 90% found once. V was trimmed by 1 base and J by 6 bases, leaving 10 bases between them. Germline V lookup: CDR1 LGHDT, CDR2 YNNKEL (reference sequence). This CDR3 is 14 amino acids long. Sequencing was performed on peripheral blood, taken on day 0 of AZD1222 vaccination. The chain links TRBV3-1 (or the pseudogene TRBV3-2) to TRBJ2-4; a possible D gene is TRBD1 (5 bases). The receptor was derived from an adult in good health. The CDR3 region has the DNA TGTGCCAGCAGCCAAGCACAAGGGGCAAACATTCAGTACTTC. Protein product: CASSQAQGANIQYF.